A selection of T cell receptor beta chains follows, all from one sample in a study of T cells in Graves' hyperthyroidism and ophthalmopathy. TCRdb recomputed calls from the multiplex PCR reads with MiXCR, one row per CDR3 protein. The repertoire includes some 740,000 distinct CDR3 sequences, 14% of them detected once, and 10% sits in the top ten. The sample comprised blood. These receptors all come from a woman aged 18-29 years with Graves' hyperthyroidism. Each CDR3 is given with its conserved first and last residue. A D gene is named only where the DNA matches it firmly. Size values are once, few and many counts, or a class for expanded clones, and some rows have none.

TRBV4-2	few	TRBD2	TRBJ2-1	TGTGCCAGCAGCCAAGATTGGGCTAGCGGGACCAATGAGCAGTTCTTC	CASSQDWASGTNEQFF
TRBV20-1	many	NA	TRBJ2-7	TGCAGTGCTAGAGTAACAGGCTACGAGCAGTACTTC	CSARVTGYEQYF
TRBV20-1	many	TRBD2	TRBJ2-3	TGCAGTGGCCGACTAGCGGGTAACACAGATACGCAGTATTTT	CSGRLAGNTDTQYF
TRBV6-1	NA	TRBD2	TRBJ2-3	TGTGCCAGCAGCCGAAGGACTAGCGGGGGTGGTACTTATACGCAGTATTTT	CASSRRTSGGGTYTQYF
TRBV12-3/TRBV12-4	NA	TRBD2	TRBJ2-6	TGTGCCAGCAGTCCTCGACTAAGCGGGGGCTCTGGGGCCAACGTCCTGACTTTC	CASSPRLSGGSGANVLTF
TRBV20-1	NA	TRBD2	TRBJ2-7	TGCAGTGCTAGAGACCCGAGCGGGAGGGCCGGATACGAGCAGTACTTC	CSARDPSGRAGYEQYF
TRBV7-2	many	TRBD2	TRBJ2-5	TGTGCCAGCAGCCGAACGGGAGGGCCCGAGACCCAGTACTTC	CASSRTGGPETQYF
TRBV6-5	few	TRBD2	TRBJ2-1	TGTGCCAGCAGTACTAGCGCCCTAAGCTCCTACAATGAGCAGTTCTTC	CASSTSALSSYNEQFF
TRBV29-1	few	TRBD1	TRBJ1-1	TGCAGCGCCCCGGACAGGGGAACTGAAGCTTTCTTT	CSAPDRGTEAFF
TRBV20-1	NA	NA	TRBJ1-2	TGCAGTGCTAAGGTGGGGGCCATTGGCTACACCTTC	CSAKVGAIGYTF
TRBV7-8	few	NA	TRBJ2-7	TGTGCCAGCAGCTTATTTCGATCGAACGAGCAGTACTTC	CASSLFRSNEQYF
TRBV4-2	few	NA	TRBJ2-1	TGTGCCAGCAGCATCAGTAGATCCAATGAGCAGTTCTTC	CASSISRSNEQFF
TRBV11-2	many	TRBD2	TRBJ2-3	TGTGCCAGCAGGCGGTGGCAGCGGGAGCGGGATACGCAGTATTTT	CASRRWQRERDTQYF
TRBV13	many	NA	TRBJ2-4	TGTGCCAGCAGCGCCCAGGGTTCTGTTGGCAAAAACATTCAGTACTTC	CASSAQGSVGKNIQYF
TRBV11-2	many	NA	TRBJ2-5	TGTGCCAGCAGGATGCAGGGGGGGGAGACCCAGTACTTC	CASRMQGGETQYF
TRBV20-1	many	NA	TRBJ1-1	TGCAGTGCTAGAGCCAGGGGAAACACTGAAGCTTTCTTT	CSARARGNTEAFF
TRBV12-3/TRBV12-4	NA	TRBD1	TRBJ1-5	TGTGCCAGCAGCCACACCGGGACAGTCAGCAATCAGCCCCAGCATTTT	CASSHTGTVSNQPQHF
TRBV13	few	NA	TRBJ2-4	TGTGCCAGCAGGGAGACTAGAGGACTAGCCAAAAACATTCAGTACTTC	CASRETRGLAKNIQYF
TRBV7-9	many	NA	TRBJ2-3	TGTGCCAGCAGCCCCGCCCTAGGAGGGGCAGATACGCAGTATTTT	CASSPALGGADTQYF
TRBV5-8	few	TRBD2	TRBJ2-2	TGTGCCAGCAGCACCGGACTAGCGGGAAGGACCGGGGAGCTGTTTTTT	CASSTGLAGRTGELFF
TRBV20-1	many	TRBD2	TRBJ2-7	TGCAGTGCGACCGGGACAGCCGGGACTAGCGGGAGCGCCTACGAGCAGTACTTC	CSATGTAGTSGSAYEQYF
TRBV27	many	NA	TRBJ1-5	TGTGCCAGCAGTTCCCTTCTGGGGTCCCTTAATCAGCCCCAGCATTTT	CASSSLLGSLNQPQHF
TRBV5-4	NA	NA	TRBJ2-5	TGTGCCAGCAGCCATGACTTAGGTGGGACCCTCCAAGAGACCCAGTACTTC	CASSHDLGGTLQETQYF
TRBV30	NA	TRBD1	TRBJ2-1	TGTGCCTGGAGTGCCGGGACAGGGGGTTACAATGAGCAGTTCTTC	CAWSAGTGGYNEQFF
TRBV7-8	many	TRBD1	TRBJ2-7	TGTGCCAGCAGCATTCAACGGGACAGCTTCTACGAGCAGTACTTC	CASSIQRDSFYEQYF
TRBV12-3/TRBV12-4	many	NA	TRBJ2-7	TGTGCCAGCAGTTTATTCCGCGAGCAGTACTTC	CASSLFREQYF
TRBV19	few	NA	TRBJ1-6	TGTGCCAGTAGTGCGGACCGGAGCTTAGGGAATTCACCCCTCCACTTT	CASSADRSLGNSPLHF
TRBV10-3	many	NA	TRBJ2-3	TGTGCCATCAGCGGGACCGACACAGATACGCAGTATTTT	CAISGTDTDTQYF
TRBV14	NA	NA	TRBJ2-1	TGTGCCAGCAGCCAAGTCGGGCACAATGAGCAGTTCTTC	CASSQVGHNEQFF
TRBV10-3	many	NA	TRBJ2-7	TGTGCCATCAGTGAAAGGGAAACCTACGAGCAGTACTTC	CAISERETYEQYF
TRBV29-1	few	NA	TRBJ2-3	TGCAGCGTTGGACTAGGAACAGATACGCAGTATTTT	CSVGLGTDTQYF
TRBV2	many	NA	TRBJ1-1	TGTGCCAGCAGTGGGAATGGGTACACTGAAGCTTTCTTT	CASSGNGYTEAFF
TRBV3-1	NA	TRBD2	TRBJ2-2	TGTGCCAGCAGCTCCATACTAGCGGGAGTGGCCGGGGAGCTGTTTTTT	CASSSILAGVAGELFF
TRBV30	once	TRBD1	TRBJ1-5	TGTGCCTGGAGTTCCGGGACAGGGAGAGATCAGCCCCAGCATTTT	CAWSSGTGRDQPQHF
TRBV15	many	NA	TRBJ2-5	TGTGCCACCAGCAGAGTAAGCCAAGAGACCCAGTACTTC	CATSRVSQETQYF
TRBV20-1	few	TRBD2	TRBJ2-3	TGCAGTGCTAGAGATAGCGGGAGGGCCTTATTGACAGATACGCAGTATTTT	CSARDSGRALLTDTQYF
TRBV19	NA	NA	TRBJ2-1	TGTGCCAGTAGTATCGGTCTTACATCGAGCAATGAGCAGTTCTTC	CASSIGLTSSNEQFF
TRBV7-8	NA	NA	TRBJ1-2	TGTGCCAGCAGCTTAGCCACAGGGTCGAACTATGGCTACACCTTC	CASSLATGSNYGYTF
TRBV7-2	NA	NA	TRBJ1-5	TGTGCCAGCAGCCGGGGCGGGGCCCTCAATCAGCCCCAGCATTTT	CASSRGGALNQPQHF
TRBV11-1	many	NA	TRBJ1-1	TGTGCCAGCACCCCTACGGGGAAGAACACTGAAGCTTTCTTT	CASTPTGKNTEAFF
TRBV28	many	TRBD1	TRBJ1-5	TGTGCCAGCACCCGGACAGGGAACCATCAGCCCCAGCATTTT	CASTRTGNHQPQHF
TRBV12-3/TRBV12-4	NA	TRBD2	TRBJ2-1	TGTGCCAGCAGAACTAGCGGGAGTGCTAATGAGCAGTTCTTC	CASRTSGSANEQFF
TRBV4-1	many	NA	TRBJ1-1	TGCGCCAGCAGCCAACTTCCTATATGGCTCGGCACTGAAGCTTTCTTT	CASSQLPIWLGTEAFF
TRBV29-1	few	NA	TRBJ1-2	TGCAGCGTTGAGTGGGGGCCAATTAACTATGGCTACACCTTC	CSVEWGPINYGYTF
TRBV7-2	many	TRBD2	TRBJ2-3	TGTGCCAGCAGCCGACCTAGCGGGCTCACAGATACGCAGTATTTT	CASSRPSGLTDTQYF
TRBV12-3/TRBV12-4	NA	TRBD2	TRBJ2-1	TGTGCCAGCAGCTCCTCGGGTAGCGGGATGGGCAGGGTGCAGTTCTTC	CASSSSGSGMGRVQFF
TRBV11-2	once	TRBD1	TRBJ2-7	TGTGCCAGCAGCCAAGGATTTACAGGGGCCTACGAGCAGTACTTC	CASSQGFTGAYEQYF
TRBV6-5	few	NA	TRBJ2-1	TGTGCCAGCAGTTACTCCCCGGGGGCCTTTTACAATGAGCAGTTCTTC	CASSYSPGAFYNEQFF
TRBV6-1	few	TRBD1	TRBJ1-4	TGTGCCAGCAAAACCGGGACAGCTAATGAAAAACTGTTTTTT	CASKTGTANEKLFF
TRBV4-1	few	TRBD2	TRBJ2-2	TGCGCCAGCAGACCAGCGGGAGTTGGAACCGGGGAGCTGTTTTTT	CASRPAGVGTGELFF
TRBV12-3/TRBV12-4	many	NA	TRBJ1-5	TGTGCCAGCACCCAGGCAGGGAGGTCGGCTCAGCCCCAGCATTTT	CASTQAGRSAQPQHF
TRBV13	many	TRBD2	TRBJ2-7	TGTGCCAGCAGCTTGACTAGCGGGAGGGGAAACGAGCAGTACTTC	CASSLTSGRGNEQYF
TRBV11-2	many	NA	TRBJ2-1	TGTGCCAGCAGCTTAGGTGGGCCCCAGAATGAGCAGTTCTTC	CASSLGGPQNEQFF
TRBV4-1	NA	NA	TRBJ2-5	TGCGCCAGCAGCCAAGAAGCTTCGGGGGCCAATAAAGGAATTAGGGAGACCCAGTACTTC	CASSQEASGANKGIRETQYF
TRBV10-1	few	NA	TRBJ2-3	TGCGCCAGCAGTGAGTCGTGGACCTTCACAGATACGCAGTATTTT	CASSESWTFTDTQYF